The entry below gives a single TCR beta chain sequence along with its context. The antigen remains undetermined. The repertoire was sequenced with immunoSEQ multiplex PCR; TCRdb's copy has only in-frame clones and lacks some. The sample holds fewer than 9,500 clones; around 63% are singletons and the top ten take about 18%. Graft samples were processed, releasing intraepithelial and lamina propria lymphocytes. The data derive from a study of graft-versus-host responses after intestinal transplantation. General observations from the study: GvH clones were found in recipient marrow; some appeared first in ileum or blood. Association was observed between peak circulating GvH clone levels and early post-transplant HvG declines.

Specimen: ileum tissue, collected about 240 days after intestinal transplantation. This TCR came from a human patient who received an intestinal transplant, so some T cells may come from the graft donor.

Here the CDR3 reads CASSLTGNYNSPLHF. The CDR3 nucleotides are TGTGCCAGCAGCCTGACAGGGAACTATAATTCACCCCTCCACTTT. The V and J genes are TRBV5-8 and TRBJ1-6; TRBD1 matches at 7 bases. CDR1 and CDR2 (germline): SGHTS, YDEGEE. The CDR3 length is 15 residues. The junction had 4 bases not matched to a gene; V was cut back by 4 bases and J by 3 bases.